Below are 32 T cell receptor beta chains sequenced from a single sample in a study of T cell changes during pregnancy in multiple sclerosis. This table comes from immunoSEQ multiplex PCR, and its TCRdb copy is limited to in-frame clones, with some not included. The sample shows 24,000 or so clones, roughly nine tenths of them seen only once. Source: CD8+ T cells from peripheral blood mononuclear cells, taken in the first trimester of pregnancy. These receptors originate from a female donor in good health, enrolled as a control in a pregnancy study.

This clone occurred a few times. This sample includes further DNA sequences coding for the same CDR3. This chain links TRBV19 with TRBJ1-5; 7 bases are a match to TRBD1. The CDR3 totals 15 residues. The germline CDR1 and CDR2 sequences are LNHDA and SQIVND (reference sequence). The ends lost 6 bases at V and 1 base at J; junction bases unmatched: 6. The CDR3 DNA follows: TGTGCCAGTAGCATTACAGGGGAGAGCAATCAGCCCCAGCATTTT. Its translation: CASSITGESNQPQHF.

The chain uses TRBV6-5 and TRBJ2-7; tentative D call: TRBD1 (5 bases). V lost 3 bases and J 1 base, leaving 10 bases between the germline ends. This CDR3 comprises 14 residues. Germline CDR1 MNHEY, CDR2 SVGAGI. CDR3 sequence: CASSYSDNSYEQYF. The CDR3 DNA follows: TGTGCCAGCAGTTATTCGGACAATTCCTACGAGCAGTACTTC.

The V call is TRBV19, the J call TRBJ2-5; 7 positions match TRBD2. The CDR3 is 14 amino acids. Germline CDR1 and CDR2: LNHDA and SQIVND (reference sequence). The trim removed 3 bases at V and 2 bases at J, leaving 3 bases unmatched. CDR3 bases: TGTGCCAGTAGTATGGGACTACGGCAAGAGACCCAGTACTTC. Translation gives CASSMGLRQETQYF.

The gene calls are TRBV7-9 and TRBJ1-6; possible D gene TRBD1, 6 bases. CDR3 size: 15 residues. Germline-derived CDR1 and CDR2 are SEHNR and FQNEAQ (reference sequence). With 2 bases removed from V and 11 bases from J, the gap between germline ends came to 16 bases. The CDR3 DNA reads TGTGCCAGCAGCTTAATCGGGGGGCGCGGAGCACCCCTCCACTTT. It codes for CASSLIGGRGAPLHF.

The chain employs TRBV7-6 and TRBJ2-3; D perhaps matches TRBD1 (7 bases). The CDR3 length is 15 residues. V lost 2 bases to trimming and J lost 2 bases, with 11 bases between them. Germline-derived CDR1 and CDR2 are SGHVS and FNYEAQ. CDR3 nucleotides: TGTGCCAGCAGCTTAAGCAGGGGGGCCACAGATACGCAGTATTTT. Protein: CASSLSRGATDTQYF.

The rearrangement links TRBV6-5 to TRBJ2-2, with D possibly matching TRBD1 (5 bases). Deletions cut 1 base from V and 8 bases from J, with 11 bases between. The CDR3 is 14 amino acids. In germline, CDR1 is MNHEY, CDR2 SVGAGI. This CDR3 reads CASSYLGQRGELFF. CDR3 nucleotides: TGTGCCAGCAGTTACTTGGGGCAGAGGGGGGAGCTGTTTTTT.

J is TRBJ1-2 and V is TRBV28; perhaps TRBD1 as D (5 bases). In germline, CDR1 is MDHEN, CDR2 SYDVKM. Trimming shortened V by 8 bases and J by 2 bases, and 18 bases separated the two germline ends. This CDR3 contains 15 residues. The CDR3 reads CASAFSRVGNYGYTF. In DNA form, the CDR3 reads TGTGCCAGCGCCTTCTCCAGGGTGGGGAACTATGGCTACACCTTC.

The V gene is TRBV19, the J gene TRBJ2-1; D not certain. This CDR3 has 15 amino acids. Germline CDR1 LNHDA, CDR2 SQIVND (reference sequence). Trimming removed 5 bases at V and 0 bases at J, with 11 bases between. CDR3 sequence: CASSLDMGSYNEQFF. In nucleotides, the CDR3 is TGTGCCAGTAGTCTCGACATGGGCTCCTACAATGAGCAGTTCTTC.

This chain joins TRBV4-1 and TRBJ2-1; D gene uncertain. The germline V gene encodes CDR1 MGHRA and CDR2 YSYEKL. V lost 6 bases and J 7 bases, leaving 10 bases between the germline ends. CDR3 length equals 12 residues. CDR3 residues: CASSPQSNEQFF. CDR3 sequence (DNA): TGCGCCAGCAGTCCCCAGTCAAATGAGCAGTTCTTC.

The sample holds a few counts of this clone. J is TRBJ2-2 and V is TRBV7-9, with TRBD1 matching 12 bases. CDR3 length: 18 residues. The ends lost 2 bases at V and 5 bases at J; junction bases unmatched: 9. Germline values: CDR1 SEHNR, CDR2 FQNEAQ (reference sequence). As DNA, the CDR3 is TGTGCCAGCAGCTTATTTAGGGACAGGGGGCCTCGGACCGGGGAGCTGTTTTTT. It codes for CASSLFRDRGPRTGELFF.

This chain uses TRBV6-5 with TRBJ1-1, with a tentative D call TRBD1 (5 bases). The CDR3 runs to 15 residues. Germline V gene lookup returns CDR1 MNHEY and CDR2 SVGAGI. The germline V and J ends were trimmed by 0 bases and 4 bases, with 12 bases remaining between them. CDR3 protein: CASSYSPGLSTEAFF. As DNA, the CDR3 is TGTGCCAGCAGTTACTCTCCAGGGTTGAGCACTGAAGCTTTCTTT.

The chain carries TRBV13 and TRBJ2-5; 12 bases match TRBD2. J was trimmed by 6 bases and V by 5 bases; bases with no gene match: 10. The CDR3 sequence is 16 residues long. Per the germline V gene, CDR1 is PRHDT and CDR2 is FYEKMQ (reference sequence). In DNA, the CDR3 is TGTGCCAGCAGCCCCAGGACTAGCGGGACCCATCAGACCCAGTACTTC. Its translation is CASSPRTSGTHQTQYF.

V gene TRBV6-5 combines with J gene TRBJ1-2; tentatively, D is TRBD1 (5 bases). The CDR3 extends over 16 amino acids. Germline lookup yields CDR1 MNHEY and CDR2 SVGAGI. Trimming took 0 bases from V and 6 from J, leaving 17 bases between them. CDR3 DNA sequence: TGTGCCAGCAGTTACTCGGGTCTAGCGGGGGGGAATGGCTACACCTTC. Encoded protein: CASSYSGLAGGNGYTF.

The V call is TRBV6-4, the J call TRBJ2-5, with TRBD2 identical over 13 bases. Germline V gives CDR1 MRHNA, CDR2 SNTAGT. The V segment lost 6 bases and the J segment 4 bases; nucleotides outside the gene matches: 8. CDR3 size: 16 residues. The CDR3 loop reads CASSPTGTSGVETQYF. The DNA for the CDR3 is TGTGCCAGCAGCCCTACCGGGACTAGCGGGGTAGAGACCCAGTACTTC.

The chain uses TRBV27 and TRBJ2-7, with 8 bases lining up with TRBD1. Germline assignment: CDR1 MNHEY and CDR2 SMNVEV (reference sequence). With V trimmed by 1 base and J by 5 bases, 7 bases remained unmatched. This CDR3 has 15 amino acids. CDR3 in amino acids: CASSLLQGESHEQYF. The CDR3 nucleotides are TGTGCCAGCAGTTTATTACAGGGGGAATCCCACGAGCAGTACTTC.

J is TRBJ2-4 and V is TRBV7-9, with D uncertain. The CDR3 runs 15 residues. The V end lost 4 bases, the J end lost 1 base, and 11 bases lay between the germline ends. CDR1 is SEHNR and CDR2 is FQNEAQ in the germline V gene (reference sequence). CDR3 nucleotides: TGTGCCAGCAGCTCCCCGGGTGATGCCAAAAACATTCAGTACTTC. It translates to CASSSPGDAKNIQYF.

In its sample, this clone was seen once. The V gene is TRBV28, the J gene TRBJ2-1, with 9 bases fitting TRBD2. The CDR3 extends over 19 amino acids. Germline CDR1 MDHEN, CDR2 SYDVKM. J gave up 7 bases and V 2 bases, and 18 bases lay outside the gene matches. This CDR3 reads CASSLRGATAGGPKNEQFF. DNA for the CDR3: TGTGCCAGCAGTTTAAGGGGGGCCACCGCGGGAGGGCCAAAAAATGAGCAGTTCTTC.

CDR3 protein: CASSSPGVKEKLFF. CDR3 in DNA: TGTGCCAGCAGTTCCCCAGGTGTTAAAGAAAAACTGTTTTTT. The chain combines TRBV28 with TRBJ1-4; D unresolved. CDR1 is MDHEN, CDR2 SYDVKM, per germline. The CDR3 totals 14 residues. The V end was cut by 4 bases, the J end by 8 bases, with 14 bases between.

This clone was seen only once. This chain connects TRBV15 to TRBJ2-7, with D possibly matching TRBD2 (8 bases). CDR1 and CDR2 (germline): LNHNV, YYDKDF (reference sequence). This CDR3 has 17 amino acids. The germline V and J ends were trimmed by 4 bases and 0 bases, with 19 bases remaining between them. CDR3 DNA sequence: TGTGCCACCAGCACAGGGACAGCCGGGACTAGCTCCTACGAGCAGTACTTC. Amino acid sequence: CATSTGTAGTSSYEQYF.

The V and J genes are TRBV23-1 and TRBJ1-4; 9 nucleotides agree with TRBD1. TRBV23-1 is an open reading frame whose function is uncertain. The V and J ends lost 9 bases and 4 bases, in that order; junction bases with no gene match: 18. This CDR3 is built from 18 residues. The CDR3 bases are TGCGCCAGAGAGATCTACCGGGACAGGGTACTCTTTAATGAAAAACTGTTTTTT. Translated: CAREIYRDRVLFNEKLFF.

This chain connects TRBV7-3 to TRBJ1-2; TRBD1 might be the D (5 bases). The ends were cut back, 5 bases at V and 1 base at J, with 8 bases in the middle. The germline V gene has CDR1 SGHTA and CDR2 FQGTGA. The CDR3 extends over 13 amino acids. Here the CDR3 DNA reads TGTGCCAGCAGCGGAAGGGGTAACTATGGCTACACCTTC. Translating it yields CASSGRGNYGYTF. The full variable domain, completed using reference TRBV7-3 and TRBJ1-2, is GAGVSQTPSNKVTEKGKYVELRCDPISGHTALYWYRQSLGQGPEFLIYFQGTGAADDSGLPNDRFFAVRPEGSVSTLKIQRTERGDSAVYLCASSGRGNYGYTFGSGTRLTVV.

The DNA for the CDR3 is TGTGCCAGCAGCCAGGCAGGGGAAGCCTATCTGGGACAGGGACCGACCTTGGAGTACTTC. Translating it yields CASSQAGEAYLGQGPTLEYF. The chain combines TRBV14 with TRBJ2-7; TRBD1 matches at 9 bases. Germline CDR1 and CDR2: SGHDN and FVKESK. The CDR3 has 20 residues. Unmatched junction bases numbered 29, after V lost 3 bases and J lost 11 bases.

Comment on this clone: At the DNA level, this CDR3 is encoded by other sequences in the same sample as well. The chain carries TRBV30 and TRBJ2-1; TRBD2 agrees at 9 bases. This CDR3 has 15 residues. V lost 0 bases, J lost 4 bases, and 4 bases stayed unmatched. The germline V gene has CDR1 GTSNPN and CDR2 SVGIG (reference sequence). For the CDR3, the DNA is TGTGCCTGGAGTGTCTTTAGCGGGAGATACAATGAGCAGTTCTTC. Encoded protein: CAWSVFSGRYNEQFF.

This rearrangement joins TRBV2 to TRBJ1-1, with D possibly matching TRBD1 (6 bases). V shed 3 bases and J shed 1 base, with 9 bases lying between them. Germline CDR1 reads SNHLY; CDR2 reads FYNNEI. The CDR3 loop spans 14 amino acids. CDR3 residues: CASSDRGGNTEAFF. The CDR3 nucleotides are TGTGCCAGCAGTGACCGAGGGGGGAACACTGAAGCTTTCTTT.

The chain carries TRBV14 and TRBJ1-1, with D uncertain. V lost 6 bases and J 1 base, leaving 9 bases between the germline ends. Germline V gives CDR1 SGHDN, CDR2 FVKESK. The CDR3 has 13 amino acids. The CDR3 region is CASRPGANTEAFF. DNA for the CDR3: TGTGCCAGCAGACCTGGAGCGAACACTGAAGCTTTCTTT.

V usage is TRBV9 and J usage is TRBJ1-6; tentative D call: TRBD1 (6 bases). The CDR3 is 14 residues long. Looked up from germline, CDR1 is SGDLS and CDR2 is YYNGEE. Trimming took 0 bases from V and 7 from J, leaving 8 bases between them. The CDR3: CASSVGDTNSPLHF. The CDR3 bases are TGTGCCAGCAGCGTAGGGGACACAAATTCACCCCTCCACTTT.

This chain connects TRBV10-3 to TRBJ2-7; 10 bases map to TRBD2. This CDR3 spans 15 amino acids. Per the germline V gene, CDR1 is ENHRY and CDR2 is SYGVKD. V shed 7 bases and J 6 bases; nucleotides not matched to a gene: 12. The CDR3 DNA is TGTGCCATCATGAGGGAGCGGGAGGGCCCTGGCGAGCAGTACTTC. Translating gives CAIMREREGPGEQYF.

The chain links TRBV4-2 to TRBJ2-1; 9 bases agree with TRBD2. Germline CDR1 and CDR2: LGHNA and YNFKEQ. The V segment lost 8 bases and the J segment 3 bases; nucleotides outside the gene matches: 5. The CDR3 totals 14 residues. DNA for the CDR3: TGTGCCAGCGGGGGCGGGGGGGTCTACAATGAGCAGTTCTTC. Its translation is CASGGGGVYNEQFF.

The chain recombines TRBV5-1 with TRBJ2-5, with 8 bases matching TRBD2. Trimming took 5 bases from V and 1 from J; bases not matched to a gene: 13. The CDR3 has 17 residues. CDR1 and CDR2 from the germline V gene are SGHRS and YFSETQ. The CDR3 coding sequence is TGCGCCAGCAGGGGGAGTAGCGGGGACCCCGCCCAAGAGACCCAGTACTTC. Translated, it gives CASRGSSGDPAQETQYF.

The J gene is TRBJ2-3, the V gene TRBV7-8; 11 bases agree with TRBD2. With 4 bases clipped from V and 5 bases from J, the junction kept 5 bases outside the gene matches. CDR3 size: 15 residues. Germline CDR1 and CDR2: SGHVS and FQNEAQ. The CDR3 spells CASSSTSGGGDTQYF. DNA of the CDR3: TGTGCCAGCAGCTCAACTAGCGGGGGTGGAGATACGCAGTATTTT.

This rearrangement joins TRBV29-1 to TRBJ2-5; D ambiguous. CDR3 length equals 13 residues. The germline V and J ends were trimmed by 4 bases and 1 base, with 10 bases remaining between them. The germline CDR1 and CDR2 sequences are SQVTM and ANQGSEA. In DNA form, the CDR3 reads TGCAGCGTTGTATGGGCCACCCAAGAGACCCAGTACTTC. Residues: CSVVWATQETQYF.

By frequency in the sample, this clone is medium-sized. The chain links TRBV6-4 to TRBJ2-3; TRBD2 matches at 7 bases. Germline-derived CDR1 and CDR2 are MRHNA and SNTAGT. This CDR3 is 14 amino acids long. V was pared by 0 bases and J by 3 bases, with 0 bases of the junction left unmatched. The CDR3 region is CASSDSRETDTQYF. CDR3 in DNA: TGTGCCAGCAGTGACTCGCGGGAGACAGATACGCAGTATTTT.